The T cell receptor (beta chain) described here comes from a study of blood T cell repertoires in COVID-19. Study summary: PBMCs, B-cell-depleted T cells, or T cells were the source of the cDNA or gDNA that made up the material.

This CDR3 contains 14 residues. Germline CDR1 is LGHDT and CDR2 is YNNKEL (reference sequence). The V gene end was trimmed by 8 bases and the J gene end by 2 bases; junction bases not matched to a gene: 7. Methods used by the authors: From reference gene primer amplification, estimates of nucleated cell counts were derived. Sequencing used immunoSEQ multiplex PCR; TCRdb keeps in-frame clones, though not all of them. The V and J calls and clone size were taken over from that table, and D and trimming were inferred from the DNA. This table holds over 250,000 clones, approximately 85% found once. This TCR was sampled from a man aged 45-65 years with active or convalescent COVID-19. The material sequenced was peripheral blood. The chain employs TRBV3-1 (or the pseudogene TRBV3-2) and TRBJ2-3; 7 nucleotides match TRBD2. The CDR3 region has the DNA TGTGCCAGCGCCCGGGGGGTCTCCACAGATACGCAGTATTTT. Translation gives CASARGVSTDTQYF.